What follows are 18 T cell receptor beta chains derived from one specimen sequenced in a study of glioma-infiltrating T cells after dendritic cell vaccination. Time point meaning: after dendritic cell vaccination, including at tumor progression/relapse. Sequencing was performed with immunoSEQ multiplex PCR; in TCRdb, only in-frame clones are kept and a portion is missing. The table records 100,000 or so clones, nearly 90% of them present only once. Sequencing used blood, obtained after dendritic cell vaccination. These TCRs come from a human donor with glioblastoma.

The rearrangement links TRBV5-6 to TRBJ1-2; no reliable D call. Trimming took 5 bases from V and 7 from J, leaving 15 bases between them. The CDR3 totals 13 residues. CDR1 is SGHDT, CDR2 YYEEEE, per germline. CDR3 DNA: TGTGCCAGCAGACCGGACGGGAGAGGTGGCTACACCTTC. Translating gives CASRPDGRGGYTF.

This chain links TRBV5-1 with TRBJ2-7; 7 bases line up with TRBD2. J lost 4 bases, V lost 4 bases, and 5 bases had no gene match. Germline values: CDR1 SGHRS, CDR2 YFSETQ. The CDR3 loop spans 13 amino acids. CDR3 nucleotide sequence: TGCGCCAGCAGCGGGGGGGGGTGGTACGAGCAGTACTTC. Amino acid sequence: CASSGGGWYEQYF.

V is TRBV20-1 and J is TRBJ2-1; D unclear. Germline CDR1 is DFQATT and CDR2 is SNEGSKA (reference sequence). CDR3 length: 11 residues. Trimming took 4 bases from V and 7 from J, leaving 8 bases between them. CDR3 in DNA: TGCAGTGCTATCATCCGGAATGAGCAGTTCTTC. This translates into CSAIIRNEQFF.

The chain's CDR3 is CAWSFGGQGEKLFF. As DNA, the CDR3 is TGTGCCTGGAGTTTCGGGGGGCAGGGTGAAAAACTGTTTTTT. The chain employs TRBV30 and TRBJ1-4, with a tentative D call TRBD1 (6 bases). The germline CDR1 and CDR2 sequences are GTSNPN and SVGIG (reference sequence). This CDR3 spans 14 amino acids. Trimming stripped 2 bases from V and 7 bases from J, with 14 bases between.

V is TRBV6-1 and J is TRBJ1-2; 7 nucleotides match TRBD1. CDR3 length equals 15 residues. Per the germline V gene, CDR1 is MNHNS and CDR2 is SASEGT. The V gene end was trimmed by 3 bases and the J gene end by 3 bases; junction bases not matched to a gene: 7. Here the CDR3 DNA reads TGTGCCAGCAGTGAGAGAGACAGGGCCGACTATGGCTACACCTTC. Translation: CASSERDRADYGYTF.

The chain carries TRBV16 and TRBJ2-1; the D is unclear. This CDR3 has 13 amino acids. Germline V gene sequence: CDR1 KGHSY, CDR2 FQNENV. Trimming left V 2 bases short and J 6 bases short, with 8 bases between. The CDR3: CASSQGQLNEQFF. The CDR3 DNA follows: TGTGCCAGCAGCCAAGGGCAGCTCAATGAGCAGTTCTTC.

The chain is built from TRBV18 and TRBJ2-7; 8 bases are shared with TRBD1. Germline V gives CDR1 KGHSH, CDR2 LQKENI. The CDR3 contains 15 residues. The trim removed 4 bases at V and 2 bases at J, leaving 7 bases unmatched. DNA for the CDR3: TGTGCCAGCTCACTACGGGGACAGGCCACCTACGAGCAGTACTTC. Protein: CASSLRGQATYEQYF.

This sequence joins TRBV5-1 and TRBJ2-5, with 9 bases identical to TRBD2. The junction had 13 bases not matched to a gene; V was cut back by 5 bases and J by 5 bases. The CDR3 has 16 amino acids. Germline CDR1 is SGHRS and CDR2 is YFSETQ. Here the CDR3 DNA reads TGCGCCAGCAGGCGGGCTTCATTAGCGGGGGTTGAGACCCAGTACTTC. Translating it yields CASRRASLAGVETQYF.

V and J are TRBV19 and TRBJ2-5, with D uncertain. CDR3 length: 13 residues. CDR1 is LNHDA, CDR2 SQIVND, per germline (reference sequence). V lost 3 bases and J lost 1, with 6 bases in between. The CDR3 bases are TGTGCCAGTAGTATGGCCTTCCAAGAGACCCAGTACTTC. Its translation is CASSMAFQETQYF.

J is TRBJ2-7 and V is TRBV6-1, with 9 nucleotides matching TRBD1. The ends lost 6 bases at V and 4 bases at J; junction bases unmatched: 7. Per the germline V gene, CDR1 is MNHNS and CDR2 is SASEGT. The CDR3 runs to 14 residues. In nucleotides, the CDR3 is TGTGCCAGCAGGCCGGGACAGGGTCATTACGAGCAGTACTTC. Translation gives CASRPGQGHYEQYF.

The CDR3: CASSSGGDTGELFF. The CDR3 DNA is TGCGCCAGCTCCAGCGGGGGAGACACCGGGGAGCTGTTTTTT. The gene calls are TRBV10-1 and TRBJ2-2; TRBD2 aligns across 8 bases. Germline CDR1 reads WNHNN; CDR2 reads SYGVQD (reference sequence). V shed 8 bases and J 3 bases; nucleotides not matched to a gene: 5. CDR3 size: 14 residues.

V and J are TRBV28 and TRBJ2-7; TRBD1 matches 8 bases. This CDR3 has 12 residues. Per germline, CDR1 MDHEN and CDR2 SYDVKM. The V and J ends lost 6 bases and 4 bases, in that order; junction bases with no gene match: 2. The CDR3 region has the DNA TGTGCCAGCAGACAGGGGGTTTACGAGCAGTACTTC. It encodes CASRQGVYEQYF.

The V and J genes are TRBV7-8 and TRBJ2-7; D is unclear. The CDR3 sequence is 11 residues long. Trimming took off 1 base at V and 10 bases at J, with 8 bases between the two ends. Germline V gene data show CDR1 as SGHVS and CDR2 as FQNEAQ. CDR3 nucleotides: TGTGCCAGCAGCTTAGGCGGTAGACAGTACTTC. It is translated as CASSLGGRQYF.

The J gene is TRBJ1-3, the V gene TRBV4-1; D unresolved. V lost 4 bases to trimming and J lost 7 bases, with 20 bases between them. Germline values: CDR1 MGHRA, CDR2 YSYEKL. The length of the CDR3 is 16 residues. CDR3 loop: CASSPRENPATNTIYF. CDR3 nucleotide sequence: TGCGCCAGCAGCCCCCGGGAAAACCCGGCCACCAACACCATATATTTT.

The chain couples TRBV2 to TRBJ1-5; maybe TRBD1 (6 bases). Germline V gene data show CDR1 as SNHLY and CDR2 as FYNNEI. This CDR3 is 16 amino acids long. V lost 6 bases and J 0 bases, leaving 15 bases between the germline ends. The CDR3, as DNA: TGTGCCAGCAGCTACCCCGGGACAAATAGCAATCAGCCCCAGCATTTT. This codes for CASSYPGTNSNQPQHF.

The V call is TRBV19, the J call TRBJ2-5; D possibly corresponds to TRBD2 (5 bases). Germline CDR1 LNHDA, CDR2 SQIVND (reference sequence). V was shortened by 4 bases and J by 2 bases, with 8 bases between the two germline ends. The CDR3 has 13 amino acids. The CDR3 loop is CASSTRLQETQYF. The CDR3 DNA sequence: TGTGCCAGTAGTACAAGACTACAAGAGACCCAGTACTTC.

This clone was seen a handful of times. This CDR3 is CASSTTDRGPEAFF. The CDR3 coding sequence is TGTGCCAGCAGCACTACCGACAGGGGGCCTGAAGCTTTCTTT. V is TRBV7-9 and J is TRBJ1-1, with 10 bases fitting TRBD1. CDR3 length: 14 amino acids. After removal of 5 bases from V and 6 bases from J, the junction contained 6 bases not matched to a gene. CDR1 SEHNR and CDR2 FQNEAQ come from the germline V gene (reference sequence). The full variable domain, its missing parts supplied by reference TRBV7-9 and TRBJ1-1, is DTGVSQNPRHKITKRGQNVTFRCDPISEHNRLYWYRQTLGQGPEFLTYFQNEAQLEKSRLLSDRFSAERPKGSFSTLEIQRTEQGDSAMYLCASSTTDRGPEAFFGQGTRLTVV.

In the case of this clone: This sample includes further DNA sequences coding for the same CDR3. CDR3 loop: CASSLGQGSSPLHF. In DNA form, the CDR3 reads TGTGCCAGCAGCTTGGGGCAGGGAAGCTCACCCCTCCACTTT. The rearrangement links TRBV5-4 to TRBJ1-6; maybe TRBD1 (5 bases). The CDR3 contains 14 residues. Germline CDR1 and CDR2: SGHNT and YYREEE (reference sequence). Trimming left V 0 bases short and J 10 bases short, with 11 bases between.